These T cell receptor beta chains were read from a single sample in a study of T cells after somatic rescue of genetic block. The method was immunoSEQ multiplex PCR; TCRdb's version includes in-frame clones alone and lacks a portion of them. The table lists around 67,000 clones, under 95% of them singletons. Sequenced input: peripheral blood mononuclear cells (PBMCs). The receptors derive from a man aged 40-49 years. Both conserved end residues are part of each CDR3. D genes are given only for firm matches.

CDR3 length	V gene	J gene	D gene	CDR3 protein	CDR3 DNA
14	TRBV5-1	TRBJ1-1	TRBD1	CASSLENRGPEAFF	TGCGCCAGCAGCTTGGAAAACAGGGGGCCCGAAGCTTTCTTT
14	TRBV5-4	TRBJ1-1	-	CASSAGPPNTEAFF	TGTGCCAGCAGCGCGGGGCCTCCGAACACTGAAGCTTTCTTT
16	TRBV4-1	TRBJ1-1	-	CASSQVREGGDTEAFF	TGCGCCAGCAGCCAAGTCCGGGAAGGGGGTGACACTGAAGCTTTCTTT
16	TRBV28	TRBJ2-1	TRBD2	CASSLTTSGSYNEQFF	TGTGCCAGCAGTTTAACGACTAGCGGCTCCTACAATGAGCAGTTCTTC
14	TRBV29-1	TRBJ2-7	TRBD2	CSVWASGPPYEQYF	TGCAGCGTTTGGGCTAGCGGGCCCCCCTACGAGCAGTACTTC
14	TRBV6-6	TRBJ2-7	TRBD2	CASRSSGGAYEQYF	TGTGCCAGCAGGTCTAGCGGGGGGGCATACGAGCAGTACTTC
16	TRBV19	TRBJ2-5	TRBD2	CASSARLAGGQETQYF	TGTGCCAGTAGCGCTAGACTAGCGGGAGGTCAGGAGACCCAGTACTTC
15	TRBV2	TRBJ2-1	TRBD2	CASAGLAGRGNEQFF	TGTGCCAGCGCTGGACTAGCGGGGAGGGGCAATGAGCAGTTCTTC
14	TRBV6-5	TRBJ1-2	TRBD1	CASRGTGMNYGYTF	TGTGCCAGCAGGGGGACAGGGATGAACTATGGCTACACCTTC
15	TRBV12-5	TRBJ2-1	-	CASGLIGNANNEQFF	TGTGCTAGTGGCCTAATAGGGAACGCAAACAATGAGCAGTTCTTC
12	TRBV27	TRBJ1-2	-	CASSLDGSGYTF	TGTGCCAGCAGTTTAGACGGAAGCGGCTACACCTTC
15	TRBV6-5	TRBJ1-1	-	CASSYSSRKKTEAFF	TGTGCCAGCAGTTACTCGAGCAGGAAGAAGACTGAAGCTTTCTTT
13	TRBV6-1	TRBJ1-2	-	CASSEIVGSGYTF	TGTGCCAGCAGTGAAATAGTGGGTTCCGGCTACACCTTC